This T cell receptor beta chain was sequenced for a study of blood T cell repertoires in COVID-19. Background on the study: Whether acute or convalescent, the COVID-19 samples came from the United States, Italy and Spain. T cells, B-cell-depleted T cells, or PBMCs supplied cDNA or gDNA.

Profiled with immunoSEQ multiplex PCR; TCRdb holds only in-frame clones, not every one. The table records almost 350,000 clones, approximately 90% of them present only once. J lost 9 bases, V lost 8 bases, and 11 bases had no gene match. There are 15 residues in the CDR3. The germline gives CDR1 SNHLY, CDR2 FYNNEI. The count of this clone is one. It was during active infection that Seattle patients were enrolled and then longitudinally followed. The sequenced sample consisted of peripheral blood. The J gene is TRBJ1-6, the V gene TRBV2; TRBD1 matches at 9 bases. The TCR was taken from a woman aged 60-75 years with COVID-19, enrolled during active disease. The CDR3 DNA reads TGTGCCAGCCAACCACCGGGGACAGGGCGTTCACCCCTCCACTTT. The encoded protein is CASQPPGTGRSPLHF.